This record concerns one T cell receptor beta chain sequence. The data belong to a study of cytotoxic CD8 clonotypes in ibrutinib-treated CLL. About the research overall: The study included about 11 relapsed/refractory and roughly 15 treatment-naive patients; under 18 had IGHV unmutated disease. Response sampling occurred after a median 12 months of treatment (range 6 to 36).

TCRdb's table, derived via immunoSEQ multiplex PCR, lists solely in-frame clones and lacks some. Here the sample spans around 42,000 clones, approximately 65% being singletons. The CDR3 totals 11 residues. V gave up 8 bases and J gave up 2 bases, with 7 bases separating them. In germline, CDR1 is ENHRY, CDR2 SYGVKD. J is TRBJ2-7 and V is TRBV10-3; tentative D call: TRBD2 (5 bases). This sample comprised PBMCs, obtained after 24 months of ibrutinib treatment. The TCR sequence derives from a human donor with chronic lymphocytic leukemia. CDR3 DNA: TGTGCCATCGGGAGCGCCTACGAGCAGTACTTC. Translation: CAIGSAYEQYF.